The 12 T cell receptor beta chains presented below share a single source sample, sequenced in a study of cytomegalovirus exposure and HLA in healthy donors (dated by TCRdb to 2016 to 2017). Preparation of the library involved the immunoSEQ multiplex PCR assay. The multiplex PCR relied on a mix of 60 forward primers for TCR Vbeta segments and 13 reverse primers for TCR Jbeta segments. In its TCRdb copy, this immuneACCESS table keeps in-frame sequences only and misses some clones. Where compared with another copy, unresolved V genes explain less than half of these, and the others have no known cause. For this sample the table gives around 110,000 clones, of which approximately 71% were detected only once. The ten biggest clones cover roughly 2.5% of the sample. Material: PBMCs. These receptors were collected from a man aged 35 to 55 in good health and CMV-seronegative.

The chain uses TRBV13 and TRBJ2-2; D remains ambiguous. V lost 2 bases, J lost 0 bases, and 10 bases lay in between. The CDR3 contains 16 residues. Germline CDR1 is PRHDT and CDR2 is FYEKMQ (reference sequence). CDR3 in amino acids: CASSLFRQSNTGELFF. CDR3 nucleotides: TGTGCCAGCAGCTTATTCCGCCAGTCGAACACCGGGGAGCTGTTTTTT.

The chain has TRBV2 and TRBJ2-1, with 7 bases fitting TRBD2. Germline V gene lookup returns CDR1 SNHLY and CDR2 FYNNEI. Losses at the gene ends were 6 bases for V and 15 bases for J; bases not matched to a gene: 14. The CDR3 totals 13 residues. The CDR3 DNA reads as TGTGCCAGCAGCTTGGGAGGGGACCCTTCCCTGTTCTTC. Amino acid sequence: CASSLGGDPSLFF.

The V call is TRBV19, the J call TRBJ2-5; 14 bases agree with TRBD2. CDR1 LNHDA and CDR2 SQIVND come from the germline V gene (reference sequence). The trim removed 1 base at V and 4 bases at J, leaving 5 bases unmatched. CDR3 length equals 17 residues. The chain's CDR3 is CASSIGLAGGRRETQYF. The CDR3 bases are TGTGCCAGTAGTATAGGACTAGCGGGGGGGCGAAGAGAGACCCAGTACTTC.

The rearrangement joins TRBV7-8 to TRBJ2-1, with 9 bases fitting TRBD2. This CDR3 has 16 residues. V shed 5 bases and J 0 bases; nucleotides not matched to a gene: 5. Per the germline V gene, CDR1 is SGHVS and CDR2 is FQNEAQ. In nucleotides, the CDR3 is TGTGCCAGCAGCCCCTCAGCGGGGGGCTCCTACAATGAGCAGTTCTTC. Translation: CASSPSAGGSYNEQFF. Drawing the rest from reference TRBV7-8 and TRBJ2-1, the complete variable domain is GAGVSQSPRYKVAKRGQDVALRCDPISGHVSLFWYQQALGQGPEFLTYFQNEAQLDKSGLPSDRFFAERPEGSVSTLKIQRTQQEDSAVYLCASSPSAGGSYNEQFFGPGTRLTVL.

This rearrangement joins TRBV5-8 to TRBJ1-3, with 7 nucleotides matching TRBD1. Trimming at V came to 2 bases and at J to 4 bases, leaving 6 bases not matched to a gene. Per the germline V gene, CDR1 is SGHTS and CDR2 is YDEGEE. This CDR3 spans 15 amino acids. Here the CDR3 reads CASSFRRQGGNTIYF. CDR3 bases: TGTGCCAGCAGCTTTCGACGACAGGGCGGAAACACCATATATTTT.

The chain combines TRBV9 with TRBJ2-5; 9 nucleotides line up with TRBD1. The CDR3 spans 15 residues. Germline CDR1 reads SGDLS; CDR2 reads YYNGEE. J was trimmed by 3 bases and V by 5 bases; bases with no gene match: 8. CDR3 sequence: CASSEAGTGKETQYF. For the CDR3, the DNA is TGTGCCAGCAGTGAAGCCGGGACAGGGAAAGAGACCCAGTACTTC. The complete variable domain, with remaining parts taken from reference TRBV9 and TRBJ2-5, reads DSGVTQTPKHLITATGQRVTLRCSPRSGDLSVYWYQQSLDQGLQFLIQYYNGEERAKGNILERFSAQQFPDLHSELNLSSLELGDSALYFCASSEAGTGKETQYFGPGTRLLVL.

The chain combines TRBV11-2 with TRBJ1-1; D perhaps matches TRBD1 (6 bases). Trimming took 5 bases from V and 0 from J, leaving 19 bases between them. The length of the CDR3 is 17 residues. Looked up from germline, CDR1 is SGHAT and CDR2 is FQNNGV. The CDR3 DNA sequence: TGTGCCAGCAGCCGCGACAGGAAGGGTTTGATGAACACTGAAGCTTTCTTT. This codes for CASSRDRKGLMNTEAFF.

The rearrangement links TRBV5-1 to TRBJ1-5, with D hard to call. V lost 0 bases to trimming and J lost 0 bases, with 7 bases between them. Germline-derived CDR1 and CDR2 are SGHRS and YFSETQ. The CDR3 runs to 15 residues. The CDR3 region has the DNA TGCGCCAGCAGCTTGGGTCAGAATAGCAATCAGCCCCAGCATTTT. Translating it yields CASSLGQNSNQPQHF.

The chain has TRBV6-1 and TRBJ2-7; 10 positions match TRBD1. The V gene's germline CDR1 is MNHNS and CDR2 SASEGT. CDR3 length equals 15 residues. The ends lost 3 bases at V and 4 bases at J; junction bases unmatched: 6. The CDR3 region is CASSEGQGQFYEQYF. The CDR3, as DNA: TGTGCCAGCAGTGAGGGACAGGGGCAGTTTTACGAGCAGTACTTC.

This chain links TRBV5-5 with TRBJ2-6; 11 bases align to TRBD1. The CDR3 loop spans 17 amino acids. CDR1 and CDR2 (germline): SGHKS, YYEKEE (reference sequence). J gave up 3 bases and V 3 bases, and 5 bases lay outside the gene matches. The CDR3 nucleotides are TGTGCCAGCAGCTCAGGACAGGGGGCTGGTGGGGCCAACGTCCTGACTTTC. Its translation is CASSSGQGAGGANVLTF.

J is TRBJ2-3 and V is TRBV4-2, with 12 nucleotides matching TRBD2. The CDR3 runs to 18 residues. V shed 4 bases and J 1 base; nucleotides not matched to a gene: 9. Germline loops: CDR1 LGHNA, CDR2 YNFKEQ. Written as DNA, the CDR3 is TGTGCCAGCAGCCGACGTGGAGCTAGCGGGGGGGGCACAGATACGCAGTATTTT. Residues: CASSRRGASGGGTDTQYF.

This sequence joins TRBV5-4 and TRBJ2-1; 7 bases are shared with TRBD1. In germline, CDR1 is SGHNT, CDR2 YYREEE (reference sequence). The CDR3 runs to 16 residues. V dropped 4 bases and J dropped 4; count of bases not matched to a gene: 11. CDR3 nucleotide sequence: TGTGCCAGCAGCCCGGGACCAGGGGGTGGTTACAATGAGCAGTTCTTC. Translated, it gives CASSPGPGGGYNEQFF.